These 4 T cell receptor beta chains share one sample of origin, sequenced in a study of blood T cell repertoires in COVID-19. Method: immunoSEQ multiplex PCR; TCRdb's copy keeps in-frame clones and lacks some. In the table there are approximately 79,000 clones, roughly 91% of which are singletons. Sequencing used peripheral blood. These receptors were collected from a man in his sixties with acute or convalescent COVID-19.

The rearrangement uses TRBV29-1 and TRBJ2-3, with 9 bases matching TRBD1. Germline V gene data show CDR1 as SQVTM and CDR2 as ANQGSEA. With V trimmed by 7 bases and J by 9 bases, 11 bases remained unmatched. The CDR3 is 13 amino acids. CDR3 region: CSGGGQGLETQYF. In DNA form, the CDR3 reads TGCAGCGGGGGGGGACAGGGACTGGAGACGCAGTATTTT.

CDR3 region: CASSLVSGGEGYTF. Written as DNA, the CDR3 is TGTGCCAGCAGCTTAGTGTCAGGGGGCGAGGGCTACACCTTC. The rearrangement links TRBV7-2 to TRBJ1-2; 8 nucleotides match TRBD1. V gave up 1 base and J gave up 8 bases; unmatched junction bases: 6. The CDR3 is 14 amino acids. Germline V lookup: CDR1 SGHTA, CDR2 FQGNSA.

This rearrangement joins TRBV7-9 to TRBJ1-5; 7 bases fit TRBD1. This CDR3 contains 15 residues. The V gene end was trimmed by 9 bases and the J gene end by 1 base; junction bases not matched to a gene: 9. Per the germline V gene, CDR1 is SEHNR and CDR2 is FQNEAQ (reference sequence). The CDR3, as DNA: TGTGCCAGTAGACAGGGAATTTCGAGCAATCAGCCCCAGCATTTT. Its protein product is CASRQGISSNQPQHF.

The chain joins TRBV2 to TRBJ1-1; 11 bases are shared with TRBD1. The V segment lost 3 bases and the J segment 12 bases; nucleotides outside the gene matches: 6. The CDR3 extends over 13 amino acids. CDR1 and CDR2 from the germline V gene are SNHLY and FYNNEI. CDR3 residues: CASSDLGQGATFF. In DNA, the CDR3 is TGTGCCAGCAGTGACCTTGGACAGGGGGCTACTTTCTTT.